The 10 T cell receptor beta chains below all came from one sample that was sequenced in a study of T cell responses to AZD1222 COVID-19 vaccine. Repertoires were generated with immunoSEQ multiplex PCR, while TCRdb's copy carries only in-frame clones and drops some. The repertoire holds over 60,000 clones, with 80% as singletons. Source: peripheral blood, taken 28 days after the second AZD1222 dose. These receptors were obtained from an adult who received the AZD1222 COVID-19 vaccine.

This clone showed up just a few times. The chain combines TRBV28 with TRBJ2-3; 9 nucleotides match TRBD2. There are 14 residues in the CDR3. V gave up 5 bases and J gave up 6 bases; unmatched junction bases: 6. The germline V gene encodes CDR1 MDHEN and CDR2 SYDVKM. In DNA, the CDR3 is TGTGCCAGCAGTCAGACTAGCGGCAGGGATACGCAGTATTTT. Protein product: CASSQTSGRDTQYF.

The rearrangement links TRBV6-2 or TRBV6-3 to TRBJ2-2; 8 bases line up with TRBD2. The CDR3 has 13 amino acids. Germline CDR1 reads MNHEY; CDR2 reads SVGEGT. The junction had 3 bases not matched to a gene; V was cut back by 6 bases and J by 6 bases. The CDR3 sequence: CASRYGGAGELFF. In nucleotides, the CDR3 is TGTGCCAGCAGATACGGGGGGGCCGGGGAGCTGTTTTTT.

The J gene is TRBJ1-5, the V gene TRBV27; D call uncertain. There are 12 residues in the CDR3. V lost 9 bases and J lost 4, with 10 bases in between. Germline V gene lookup returns CDR1 MNHEY and CDR2 SMNVEV (reference sequence). The DNA of the CDR3 is TGTGCCAGTCGGGAAGCGAATCAGCCCCAGCATTTT. Its protein is CASREANQPQHF.

In nucleotides, the CDR3 is TGTGCCAGCAGCCAAGCACACAGCAACACTGAAGCTTTCTTT. Encoded protein: CASSQAHSNTEAFF. J is TRBJ1-1 and V is TRBV3-1 (or the pseudogene TRBV3-2), with unresolved D. V was shortened by 1 base and J by 2 bases, with 8 bases between the two germline ends. From germline, CDR1 is LGHDT and CDR2 YNNKEL (reference sequence). The CDR3 runs 14 residues.

The chain joins TRBV4-1 to TRBJ2-7; tentatively, D is TRBD1 or TRBD2 (5 bases each). The germline V and J ends were trimmed by 8 bases and 6 bases, with 29 bases remaining between them. Germline CDR1 and CDR2: MGHRA and YSYEKL. CDR3 length equals 17 residues. The CDR3 spells CASALGLPRGLNLEQYF. The CDR3 region has the DNA TGCGCCAGCGCCCTGGGGCTACCTCGAGGGTTAAATCTCGAGCAGTACTTC.

The rearrangement joins TRBV5-1 to TRBJ2-3; 9 bases are a match to TRBD2. Germline CDR1 is SGHRS and CDR2 is YFSETQ. The CDR3 totals 17 residues. With V trimmed by 0 bases and J by 2 bases, 7 bases remained unmatched. CDR3 nucleotides: TGCGCCAGCAGCTTGGCAAGCGGGGGGCCCTTCACAGATACGCAGTATTTT. Translating gives CASSLASGGPFTDTQYF.

Comment on this clone: One end of the junction varies from germline; a read error may be responsible. This chain connects TRBV7-7 to TRBJ2-5; 9 bases map to TRBD2. Germline lookup yields CDR1 SSHAT and CDR2 FNYEAQ (reference sequence). The CDR3 covers 15 residues. The CDR3 sequence: CASSLGGGGQETQYF. CDR3 coding DNA: TGTGCTAGCAGCTTAGGCGGGGGGGGCCAAGAGACCCAGTACTTC.

This chain uses TRBV4-1 with TRBJ2-1; D may be TRBD2 (6 bases). Germline V CDR1 and CDR2: MGHRA, YSYEKL. The V gene lost 4 bases and the J gene lost 4 bases, with 20 bases spanning the gap. The CDR3 runs 17 residues. CDR3 sequence: CASSPPFFEGGYNEQFF. The CDR3 DNA reads TGCGCCAGCAGCCCGCCCTTTTTTGAGGGAGGATACAATGAGCAGTTCTTC.

The genes are TRBV3-1 (or the pseudogene TRBV3-2) and TRBJ1-3; D possibly corresponds to TRBD1 (6 bases). The germline V gene encodes CDR1 LGHDT and CDR2 YNNKEL (reference sequence). The ends were cut back, 1 base at V and 4 bases at J, with 20 bases in the middle. The CDR3 sequence is 18 residues long. The CDR3 DNA reads as TGTGCCAGCAGCCAAGTAGGTGTGGGGGGCTTTGCCGGAAACACCATATATTTT. Translation: CASSQVGVGGFAGNTIYF.

This chain links TRBV13 with TRBJ1-2; 9 bases match TRBD1. The ends lost 2 bases at V and 2 bases at J; junction bases unmatched: 9. The CDR3 has 17 residues. CDR1 PRHDT and CDR2 FYEKMQ come from the germline V gene (reference sequence). In DNA form, the CDR3 reads TGTGCCAGCAGCTTAAGGGACAGGGTCCTCCAAAACTATGGCTACACCTTC. Translating it yields CASSLRDRVLQNYGYTF.